These 23 T cell receptor beta chains originate from one sample sequenced in a study of T cells in women clearing cervical HPV infection. Clones were read by immunoSEQ multiplex PCR, and TCRdb kept only the in-frame ones, dropping some. This sample contains 25,000 to 30,000 clones. Sequenced sample: blood buffy coat. The receptors originated from a woman between 18 and 69 years old with a cervical HPV16 infection that either progressed to CIN3+ or cleared (not recorded which).

A word on this clone: The read terminates 3 residues before the CDR3 end, so the remaining end is supplied by the germline J gene. The chain recombines TRBV5-1 with TRBJ2-1; tentatively, D is TRBD1 (6 bases). V was clipped by 6 bases and J by 4 bases, with 14 bases between them. Germline V gives CDR1 SGHRS, CDR2 YFSETQ. This CDR3 region has 14 residues. The covered CDR3 bases are TGCGCCAGCAAAAAGGAACAGGGTTACAATGAG. It is translated as CASKKEQGYNE. The whole CDR3 protein is CASKKEQGYNEQFF. Variable domain in full (rest from reference TRBV5-1 and TRBJ2-1): KAGVTQTPRYLIKTRGQQVTLSCSPISGHRSVSWYQQTPGQGLQFLFEYFSETQRNKGNFPGRFSGRQFSNSRSEMNVSTLELGDSALYLCASKKEQGYNEQFFGPGTRLTVL.

Notes on this clone: Sequencing ends 3 residues short of the CDR3 end; the germline J gene provides the rest. The chain recombines TRBV7-2 with TRBJ2-7, with D tentatively TRBD1 (6 bases). V was shortened by 7 bases and J by 4 bases, with 11 bases between the two germline ends. Per germline, CDR1 SGHTA and CDR2 FQGNSA. There are 12 residues in the CDR3. The sequenced part of the CDR3 DNA is TGTGCCAGCAAGGGCAGGGGATACGAG. Protein product: CASKGRGYE. The whole CDR3 is CASKGRGYEQYF.

A word on this clone: The CDR3 extends 3 residues past the end of the read, so its final part is completed from the germline J gene. This sequence joins TRBV7-3 and TRBJ2-3; D possibly corresponds to TRBD1 (6 bases). The CDR3 consists of 15 residues. Looked up from germline, CDR1 is SGHTA and CDR2 is FQGTGA. The CDR3 loop is CASSLGRGRQETQYF. The DNA read from the CDR3 is TGTGCCAGCAGCTTAGGAAGGGGGAGACAAGAGACG.

As regards this clone: The observed sequence ends 3 residues before the CDR3 terminus, with the missing tail filled in from the germline J gene. V usage is TRBV20-1 and J usage is TRBJ1-2, with 7 positions matching TRBD1. Germline CDR1 is DFQATT and CDR2 is SNEGSKA (reference sequence). The trim removed 6 bases at V and 4 bases at J, leaving 14 bases unmatched. The CDR3 loop spans 15 amino acids. The CDR3 here is CSAKRTGSRGYGYTF. CDR3 DNA (partial): TGCAGTGCCAAACGGACAGGATCCCGAGGCTATGGC.

CDR3: CASSLTGGQETQYF. CDR3 DNA (partial): TGTGCCAGCAGCTTGACAGGGGGCCAAGAGACG. This rearrangement joins TRBV7-2 to TRBJ2-3, with 10 positions matching TRBD1. The read finishes 3 residues shy of the CDR3 end, and the germline J gene is used to complete it. Germline values: CDR1 SGHTA, CDR2 FQGNSA. The CDR3 sequence is 14 residues long.

In the case of this clone: The read gets to within 3 residues of the CDR3 end, and the germline J gene fills in the rest. The rearrangement links TRBV28 to TRBJ2-1; TRBD1 is a possible D gene (6 bases). This CDR3 has 16 amino acids. The V and J ends lost 2 bases and 5 bases respectively, with 16 bases between them. Germline V gives CDR1 MDHEN, CDR2 SYDVKM. Incomplete CDR3 DNA: TGTGCCAGCAGTTTACATTCCCCAGGGGCCAACAATGAG. Residues: CASSLHSPGANNE. The CDR3 reads in full as CASSLHSPGANNEQFF.

Details on this clone: The read finishes 3 residues shy of the CDR3 end, and the germline J gene is used to complete it. The chain is built from TRBV6-2 or TRBV6-3 and TRBJ1-5; no clear D gene. The germline CDR1 and CDR2 sequences are MNHEY and SVGEGT. Deletions cut 7 bases from V and 0 bases from J, with 19 bases between. The CDR3 contains 17 residues. The sequenced part of the CDR3 DNA is TGTGCCAGCACCGGAGGGTCAGGTTCTTATAGCAATCAGCCC. Encoded protein: CASTGGSGSYSNQP. Given in full, the CDR3 is CASTGGSGSYSNQPQHF.

Note on this clone: Read sequence stops 3 residues before the CDR3 end, and the germline J gene provides the missing end. The chain has TRBV5-6 and TRBJ2-1; D may correspond to TRBD1 or TRBD2 (6 bases each). This CDR3 spans 15 amino acids. V lost 2 bases and J lost 2, with 11 bases in between. Germline CDR1 and CDR2: SGHDT and YYEEEE. This CDR3 is CASSLTGRTYNEQFF. CDR3 DNA, as far as it was read: TGTGCCAGCAGCTTAACAGGGAGGACCTACAATGAG.

Concerning this clone: The sequenced fragment ends 3 residues before the CDR3 boundary, so the rest is inferred from the germline J gene. V usage is TRBV7-2 and J usage is TRBJ1-2; D is perhaps TRBD1 (6 bases). This CDR3 contains 14 residues. Germline V gene sequence: CDR1 SGHTA, CDR2 FQGNSA. CDR3 DNA (partial): TGTGCCAGCAGCTTCGCTCGGGGGGGACATGAC. It translates to CASSFARGGHD. The whole CDR3 sequence is CASSFARGGHDYTF.

The CDR3 bases that were read are TGCAGTGCCCTGCCGAGGGGAGAGACC. Protein: CSALPRGET. The full CDR3 protein reads CSALPRGETQYF. V gene TRBV20-1 combines with J gene TRBJ2-5; D tentatively reads TRBD1 or TRBD2 (5 bases each). The read gets to within 3 residues of the CDR3 end, and the germline J gene fills in the rest. Trimming took off 6 bases at V and 4 bases at J, with 12 bases between the two ends. There are 12 residues in the CDR3. Germline-derived CDR1 and CDR2 are DFQATT and SNEGSKA (reference sequence).

For this clone: The read stops 3 residues short of the end of the CDR3; the missing end is completed from the germline J gene. The chain couples TRBV18 to TRBJ2-3; unclear D gene. Deletions cut 1 base from V and 2 bases from J, with 13 bases between. The CDR3 is made up of 16 amino acids. CDR1 and CDR2 (germline): KGHSH, LQKENI. CDR3 DNA (partial): TGTGCCAGCTCACCACTTCCAGGCCAGACCACAGATACG. It specifies CASSPLPGQTTDT. The whole CDR3 protein is CASSPLPGQTTDTQYF.

A note on this clone: The read comes to an end 3 residues before the CDR3 does, leaving the germline J gene to fill in the end. The chain employs TRBV5-4 and TRBJ2-5; no reliable D call. Between the trimmed V and J ends, which lost 1 base and 0 bases, there was a span of 10 bases. Looked up from germline, CDR1 is SGHNT and CDR2 is YYREEE (reference sequence). The CDR3 is made up of 15 amino acids. CDR3 DNA (partial): TGTGCCAGCAGCTTGATTGACACTTACCAAGAGACC. Translated, it gives CASSLIDTYQET. The full CDR3 reads CASSLIDTYQETQYF.

As regards this clone: The CDR3 end lies 3 residues beyond the end of the read and is filled in from the germline J gene. The chain uses TRBV5-1 and TRBJ1-2, with no clear D. Germline V gene sequence: CDR1 SGHRS, CDR2 YFSETQ. The CDR3 contains 13 residues. V lost 2 bases and J lost 4, with 9 bases in between. The chain's CDR3 is CASSFDIGYGYTF. The part of the CDR3 DNA that was read is TGCGCCAGCAGCTTTGACATCGGCTATGGC.

With regard to this clone: The read ends 3 residues before the CDR3 terminus; that terminus is restored from the germline J gene. The V call is TRBV5-1, the J call TRBJ2-1; maybe TRBD1 (6 bases). Trimming took 5 bases from V and 5 from J, leaving 17 bases between them. The CDR3 consists of 15 residues. Germline CDR1 SGHRS, CDR2 YFSETQ. Partial CDR3 DNA: TGCGCCAGCAGGCATGCGGTAGCAGGGGACAATGAG. Translated: CASRHAVAGDNE. The entire CDR3 is CASRHAVAGDNEQFF.

In the case of this clone: The CDR3 is cut off 3 residues early in the read; its end comes from the germline J gene. The chain has TRBV13 and TRBJ2-7; tentative D call: TRBD2 (6 bases). Per the germline V gene, CDR1 is PRHDT and CDR2 is FYEKMQ (reference sequence). The CDR3 extends over 16 amino acids. V was shortened by 0 bases and J by 2 bases, with 14 bases between the two germline ends. The CDR3 bases that were read are TGTGCCAGCAGCTTAGGCCTACGGGGGTTTACCTACGAG. It translates to CASSLGLRGFTYE. The full CDR3 sequence reads CASSLGLRGFTYEQYF. The full variable domain, rest sourced from reference TRBV13 and TRBJ2-7, is AAGVIQSPRHLIKEKRETATLKCYPIPRHDTVYWYQQGPGQDPQFLISFYEKMQSDKGSIPDRFSAQQFSDYHSELNMSSLELGDSALYFCASSLGLRGFTYEQYFGPGTRLTVT.

A word on this clone: The CDR3 end falls 3 residues outside the read, so it is completed with the germline J gene. This CDR3 is also generated by other DNA sequences in the sample. V is TRBV19 and J is TRBJ2-7; 7 bases map to TRBD1. The V and J ends lost 3 bases and 3 bases, in that order; junction bases with no gene match: 5. The CDR3 runs to 14 residues. The germline V gene encodes CDR1 LNHDA and CDR2 SQIVND (reference sequence). The sequenced CDR3 bases are TGTGCCAGTAGTATCACAGGGACAGACTACGAG. It encodes CASSITGTDYE. Given in full, the CDR3 is CASSITGTDYEQYF. Full variable domain (outside the CDR3, taken from reference TRBV19 and TRBJ2-7): DGGITQSPKYLFRKEGQNVTLSCEQNLNHDAMYWYRQDPGQGLRLIYYSQIVNDFQKGDIAEGYSVSREKKESFPLTVTSAQKNPTAFYLCASSITGTDYEQYFGPGTRLTVT.

Of note for this clone: The read comes to an end 3 residues before the CDR3 does, leaving the germline J gene to fill in the end. The chain links TRBV30 to TRBJ2-7; D is ambiguous. The CDR3 consists of 12 residues. Deletions cut 1 base from V and 1 base from J, with 5 bases between. Germline V gene sequence: CDR1 GTSNPN, CDR2 SVGIG (reference sequence). CDR3 residues: CAWSDRSYEQYF. The CDR3 bases that were read are TGTGCCTGGAGTGACAGATCCTACGAG. The full variable domain, rest sourced from reference TRBV30 and TRBJ2-7, is SQTIHQWPATLVQPVGSPLSLECTVEGTSNPNLYWYRQAAGRGLQLLFYSVGIGQISSEVPQNLSASRPQDRQFILSSKKLLLSDSGFYLCAWSDRSYEQYFGPGTRLTVT.

As concerns this clone: The CDR3 end is not reached by the read, which stops 3 residues before it; the germline J gene fills it in. The V call is TRBV7-6, the J call TRBJ2-3, with a tentative D call TRBD2 (5 bases). Germline CDR1 and CDR2: SGHVS and FNYEAQ. This CDR3 is built from 16 residues. The germline V and J ends were trimmed by 5 bases and 1 base, with 16 bases remaining between them. This CDR3 is CASSAQPRGRTDTQYF. The sequenced part of the CDR3 DNA is TGTGCCAGCAGCGCACAACCCCGGGGTCGCACAGATACG.

Comment on this clone: With the read ending 3 residues before the CDR3 end, the germline J gene is used to fill in that end. The rearrangement links TRBV5-1 to TRBJ1-1; D may be TRBD1 (5 bases). The V and J ends lost 2 bases and 1 base respectively, with 9 bases between them. Germline CDR1 SGHRS, CDR2 YFSETQ. The CDR3 is made up of 14 amino acids. The CDR3 protein is CASSFRTQNTEAFF. The sequenced CDR3 bases are TGCGCCAGCAGCTTTAGGACACAGAACACTGAA.

Comments on this clone: A read error may produce the germline difference seen at one junction end. Sequencing ends 3 residues short of the CDR3 end; the germline J gene provides the rest. The J gene is TRBJ2-3, the V gene TRBV4-2, with 8 nucleotides matching TRBD2. Germline V lookup: CDR1 LGHNA, CDR2 YNFKEQ. The CDR3 sequence is 16 residues long. The covered CDR3 bases are TGCGCCAGCAGCCCCACACGGGGGGGTTCCACAGATACG. Encoded protein: CASSPTRGGSTDT. The complete CDR3 reads CASSPTRGGSTDTQYF.

CDR3 loop: CASSEYSSLQGINEKLFF. Incomplete CDR3 DNA: TGTGCCAGCAGTGAATACTCGTCGTTACAGGGGATTAATGAAAAG. The V call is TRBV6-1, the J call TRBJ2-2; 7 bases align to TRBD1. Read coverage stops 3 residues before the CDR3 terminus; the germline J gene supplies the remainder. The CDR3 length is 18 residues. CDR1 MNHNS and CDR2 SASEGT come from the germline V gene.

About this clone: The CDR3 end is not reached by the read, which stops 3 residues before it; the germline J gene fills it in. The gene calls are TRBV11-3 and TRBJ2-7; D gene uncertain. The CDR3 has 12 amino acids. Per the germline V gene, CDR1 is SGHNT and CDR2 is YENEEA. V was cut by 4 bases and J by 0 bases, with 4 bases left in between. CDR3 DNA, as far as it was read: TGTGCCAGCAGCTCAAACTCCTACGAG. This encodes CASSSNSYE. The entire CDR3 protein reads CASSSNSYEQYF.

A word on this clone: The CDR3 end lies 3 residues beyond the end of the read and is filled in from the germline J gene. V and J are TRBV30 and TRBJ2-3, with TRBD1 matching 7 bases. This CDR3 has 14 residues. V lost 3 bases, J lost 0 bases, and 3 bases stayed unmatched. The germline gives CDR1 GTSNPN, CDR2 SVGIG (reference sequence). The chain's CDR3 is CAWRVGQSTDTQYF. The CDR3 bases that were read are TGTGCCTGGAGAGTGGGACAGAGCACAGATACG. Using reference TRBV30 and TRBJ2-3 for the parts outside the CDR3, the full variable domain is SQTIHQWPATLVQPVGSPLSLECTVEGTSNPNLYWYRQAAGRGLQLLFYSVGIGQISSEVPQNLSASRPQDRQFILSSKKLLLSDSGFYLCAWRVGQSTDTQYFGPGTRLTVL.